Below, one T cell receptor beta chain is given with its context. What it binds is not known. Time point described: baseline, week 1 (first vaccination visit). Described treatment: pre-vaccination baseline after standard-of-care therapy. New IDH1-mutant, ATRX-lost WHO grade 3 or 4 astrocytomas occurred in donors. The CDR3 is 11 residues long. Trimming cost V 3 bases and J 6 bases, with 7 bases left between them. The germline CDR1 and CDR2 sequences are SQVTM and ANQGSEA. The method was immunoSEQ multiplex PCR; TCRdb's version includes in-frame clones alone and lacks a portion of them. The table records 30,000 to 40,000 clones, roughly 92% of them present only once. This specimen comes from a study of a mutant IDH1 vaccine in newly diagnosed glioma. Study information: Those enrolled had earlier been treated with radiotherapy, temozolomide, or both, mostly both.

Notes on the study in general: Pseudoprogression seemingly bore no relation to changes in top peripheral T cell clonotypes. It was 80% to 95% of patients that developed vaccine-induced immune responses.

This receptor was obtained from a man aged 18 to 29 with glioma. The sequencing used PBMCs, collected from a glioma patient treated with radiotherapy, temozolomide or both. The chain is built from TRBV29-1 and TRBJ2-3; D is unresolved. The CDR3 bases are TGCAGCGTTGATATCCGGGATACGCAGTATTTT. This sequence encodes CSVDIRDTQYF.